This TCR beta chain appears in the sequencing data of a study of blood T cell repertoires in COVID-19. Study background: Sources were T cells, B-cell-depleted T cells, or PBMCs; the material itself was cDNA or gDNA.

V dropped 0 bases and J dropped 5 bases, with 13 bases sitting between them. This CDR3 spans 15 amino acids. From germline, CDR1 is SGDLS and CDR2 YYNGEE. In the study's own analysis: Estimation of nucleated cell counts relied on the amplification of reference gene primers. Clones were read by immunoSEQ multiplex PCR, and TCRdb kept only the in-frame ones, dropping some. V and J calls and clone size follow that table, whereas D and trimming were derived from the DNA. The table has 200,000 to 250,000 clones, 85% to 90% seen once; the top ten hold about 15%. Residents of approximately 25 US areas, aged about 18 to 89 years, made up the participants. Clinical histories supplied by participants themselves formed the basis of cohort assignment.

Sequencing was performed on PBMCs or T cells enriched from blood (not recorded which). The receptor comes from a man aged 25 to 45 who had been exposed to COVID-19. The V call is TRBV9, the J call TRBJ2-3; tentatively, D is TRBD2 (7 bases). This CDR3 reads CASSVAGGPGDTQYF. CDR3 nucleotide sequence: TGTGCCAGCAGCGTAGCGGGGGGCCCCGGAGATACGCAGTATTTT.